By frequency in the sample, the clone carrying this TCR beta chain is medium-sized (0.01 to 0.1%). The antigen is unknown. The CDR3 spans 14 residues. Germline CDR1 reads DFQATT; CDR2 reads SNEGSKA (reference sequence). The junction had 5 bases not matched to a gene; V was cut back by 6 bases and J by 0 bases. This sample is drawn from a study of T cells in Graves' hyperthyroidism and ophthalmopathy. Study-wide results and caveats: In the blood, most expanded thyroid clonotypes above 0.001 appeared as well. A model using 13 V-J features told ophthalmopathy apart from stable hyperthyroidism.

Amplification of TCR beta CDR3 regions used RNA as the template. Using the HTBI primer set, a first-round RT-PCR was run on the TCR CDR3. Using its own MiXCR run on the multiplex PCR reads, TCRdb lists one record per CDR3 protein. The data show tens of thousands of distinct CDR3 sequences, about 49% seen once. This chain joins TRBV20-1 and TRBJ2-7; 10 nucleotides agree with TRBD1. The sample consisted of blood. This TCR derives from a woman aged 50 to 60 with Graves' hyperthyroidism that later progressed to Graves' ophthalmopathy. In DNA form, the CDR3 reads TGCAGTGCCATTAGGACAGGGGGCTCCTACGAGCAGTACTTC. This codes for CSAIRTGGSYEQYF.